The T cell receptor beta chain under discussion was sequenced for a study of OX40 agonist ivuxolimab in advanced cancers. Study findings and constraints: CD4+ T cells averaged fewer expanded clones than CD8+ T cells.

TCRdb's copy holds only in-frame clones and misses some; the assay was immunoSEQ multiplex PCR. The table includes roughly 75,000 clones, 93% detected once. CDR3 length equals 13 residues. The V gene's germline CDR1 is SGHNT and CDR2 YENEEA. The V end lost 1 base, the J end lost 5 bases, and 8 bases lay between the germline ends. About this clone itself: Its antigen is not identified.

The source was CD4+ or CD8+ T cells sorted from blood, collected in a trial of the OX40 agonist ivuxolimab. The clonotype comes from an adult with an advanced solid tumor such as melanoma, head and neck, liver or kidney cancer. The chain employs TRBV11-3 and TRBJ2-5; D is uncertain. CDR3 DNA: TGTGCCAGCAGCTTAGGCCGTTGGGAGACCCAGTACTTC. This codes for CASSLGRWETQYF. The full variable domain, its missing parts supplied by reference TRBV11-3 and TRBJ2-5, is EAGVVQSPRYKIIEKKQPVAFWCNPISGHNTLYWYLQNLGQGPELLIRYENEEAVDDSQLPKDRFSAERLKGVDSTLKIQPAELGDSAVYLCASSLGRWETQYFGPGTRLLVL.